Below are 2 T cell receptor beta chains sequenced from a single sample in a study of CD8 T cells in ankylosing spondylitis. Via MiXCR, TCRdb re-called the 5' RACE reads, giving one row per CDR3 protein. The table has 350,000 to 550,000 distinct CDR3 sequences, approximately 26% seen once. Overall study results and limits: About 8 highly homologous variants made up a TCR beta motif, and this motif appeared characteristic of ankylosing spondylitis blood.

These receptors are not linked to any known antigen. Sequenced: blood, either unsorted or a sorted T cell fraction (not recorded which). These receptors were taken from a male donor with ankylosing spondylitis.

This clonotype came up a few times. V usage is TRBV20-1 and J usage is TRBJ2-7; unclear D gene. This CDR3 contains 13 residues. V was trimmed by 2 bases and J by 4 bases, leaving 12 bases between them. CDR1 DFQATT and CDR2 SNEGSKA come from the germline V gene (reference sequence). The CDR3 nucleotides are TGCAGTGCTAGATCCCCGGGCCGTTACGAGCAGTACTTC. This encodes CSARSPGRYEQYF.

This clonotype was found a few times. The V call is TRBV3-1, the J call TRBJ2-7; TRBD2 matches 8 bases. The V and J ends lost 4 bases and 6 bases, in that order; junction bases with no gene match: 8. Germline CDR1 is LGHDT and CDR2 is YNNKEL (reference sequence). This CDR3 contains 14 residues. The CDR3 DNA reads TGTGCCAGCAGCCCCGCGGGGGGAAGTGGCGAGCAGTACGTC. Amino acid sequence: CASSPAGGSGEQYV.